The next 31 T cell receptor beta chains were all read from a single sample in a study of blood T cell repertoires in COVID-19. Repertoires were generated with immunoSEQ multiplex PCR, while TCRdb's copy carries only in-frame clones and drops some. The data show over 130,000 clones, about 74% seen once. The material sequenced was peripheral blood. All receptors derive from a man in his fifties or sixties with acute or convalescent COVID-19.

The chain uses TRBV10-3 and TRBJ2-2; 9 positions match TRBD1. The CDR3 loop spans 14 amino acids. Germline V gene lookup returns CDR1 ENHRY and CDR2 SYGVKD. J gave up 7 bases and V 4 bases, and 4 bases lay outside the gene matches. The CDR3 DNA sequence: TGTGCCATCAGTGGGGACAGGGCGATCGGGGAGCTGTTTTTT. Translated, it gives CAISGDRAIGELFF.

The chain carries TRBV5-6 and TRBJ2-1; D uncertain. The length of the CDR3 is 15 residues. The V gene's germline CDR1 is SGHDT and CDR2 YYEEEE. Trimming removed 3 bases at V and 0 bases at J, with 10 bases between. CDR3 nucleotides: TGTGCCAGCAGCTCCCTAGTGGGCTCCTACAATGAGCAGTTCTTC. It encodes CASSSLVGSYNEQFF.

In the case of this clone: The final CDR3 position lacks the conserved phenylalanine or tryptophan, pointing to a likely read error. The DNA is omitted, as the CDR3 cannot be located on it reliably, and the CDR3 follows TCRdb's listing. V gene TRBV10-2 combines with J gene TRBJ2-4; the listed D gene, TRBD2, was not tested against the DNA. Germline loops: CDR1 WSHSY, CDR2 SAAADI. The CDR3 has 13 amino acids, counting both end residues. The CDR3 here is CASSESGAGHHTV.

V usage is TRBV29-1 and J usage is TRBJ1-5; 7 bases fit TRBD1. Germline V lookup: CDR1 SQVTM, CDR2 ANQGSEA. Losses at the gene ends were 4 bases for V and 5 bases for J; bases not matched to a gene: 5. The CDR3 contains 13 residues. The CDR3 DNA sequence: TGCAGCGTTGGACAGGGTGACCATCAGCCCCAGCATTTT. This codes for CSVGQGDHQPQHF.

The chain carries TRBV24-1 and TRBJ2-3, with 9 nucleotides matching TRBD1. Germline trimming cut 5 bases from V and 11 bases from J; bases unmatched to any gene: 16. This CDR3 contains 16 residues. Germline V gene sequence: CDR1 KGHDR, CDR2 SFDVKD. CDR3 loop: CATSAVTGQGQGRQYF. CDR3 in DNA: TGTGCCACCAGTGCCGTCACGGGACAGGGCCAGGGAAGGCAGTATTTT.

In its sample, this clone was seen once. J is TRBJ1-1 and V is TRBV28, with 7 positions matching TRBD1. The germline V gene has CDR1 MDHEN and CDR2 SYDVKM. The CDR3 is made up of 15 amino acids. V lost 5 bases and J lost 5; bases outside the gene matches: 11. CDR3 in DNA: TGTGCCAGCAGTCCCTTGACAGGGCAGAGGACTGAAGCTTTCTTT. Translation gives CASSPLTGQRTEAFF.

The chain has TRBV18 and TRBJ2-7, with TRBD2 matching over 13 bases. Germline CDR1 is KGHSH and CDR2 is LQKENI. This CDR3 is built from 18 residues. With V trimmed by 3 bases and J by 3 bases, 11 bases remained unmatched. This chain's CDR3 is CASSPVTWTSGGLYEQYF. In nucleotides, the CDR3 is TGTGCCAGCTCACCCGTTACTTGGACTAGCGGGGGACTCTACGAGCAGTACTTC.

The CDR3 DNA is TGCGCCAGTTCGACTAGCGCCCCGGCGGAGACCCAGTACTTC. Encoded protein: CASSTSAPAETQYF. This sequence joins TRBV5-1 and TRBJ2-5; 8 nucleotides line up with TRBD2. Per germline, CDR1 SGHRS and CDR2 YFSETQ. V shed 8 bases and J 5 bases; nucleotides not matched to a gene: 11. There are 14 residues in the CDR3. Drawing the rest from reference TRBV5-1 and TRBJ2-5, the complete variable domain is KAGVTQTPRYLIKTRGQQVTLSCSPISGHRSVSWYQQTPGQGLQFLFEYFSETQRNKGNFPGRFSGRQFSNSRSEMNVSTLELGDSALYLCASSTSAPAETQYFGPGTRLLVL.

The V call is TRBV2, the J call TRBJ1-6, with 9 positions matching TRBD1. Germline-derived CDR1 and CDR2 are SNHLY and FYNNEI. The CDR3 covers 16 residues. The V segment lost 2 bases and the J segment 9 bases; nucleotides outside the gene matches: 8. This CDR3 reads CASSELGGTGSSPLHF. DNA of the CDR3: TGTGCCAGCAGTGAATTGGGCGGGACAGGGAGTTCACCCCTCCACTTT.

This CDR3 reads CASSLRGLGEAFF. CDR3 DNA sequence: TGTGCCAGCAGCCTCAGGGGGCTTGGTGAAGCTTTCTTT. The gene calls are TRBV13 and TRBJ1-1, with 8 bases that match TRBD1. With V trimmed by 5 bases and J by 7 bases, 6 bases remained unmatched. CDR1 and CDR2 from the germline V gene are PRHDT and FYEKMQ (reference sequence). The CDR3 is made up of 13 amino acids.

This chain links TRBV21-1 with TRBJ2-1; TRBD2 is the table's D call, not checked against the DNA. TRBV21-1 is given as a pseudogene. CDR3 size: 18 residues. CDR3 coding DNA: TGTGCCAGCAGCACAGGACTAGCGGGGACGAGCTCCTACAATGAGCAGTTCTTC. It translates to CASSTGLAGTSSYNEQFF.

There are a few counts of this clone. This chain links TRBV3-1 (or the pseudogene TRBV3-2) with TRBJ1-2, with D perhaps matching TRBD1 (5 bases). V shed 4 bases and J shed 4 bases, with 13 bases lying between them. This CDR3 is built from 14 residues. CDR1 is LGHDT and CDR2 is YNNKEL in the germline V gene (reference sequence). CDR3 in amino acids: CASSPTSGVYGYTF. DNA for the CDR3: TGTGCCAGCAGCCCTACCTCGGGGGTCTATGGCTACACCTTC.

The J gene is TRBJ2-5, the V gene TRBV5-6; D is unclear. Trimming left V 0 bases short and J 4 bases short, with 13 bases between. The V gene's germline CDR1 is SGHDT and CDR2 YYEEEE. This CDR3 comprises 15 residues. The CDR3 nucleotides read TGTGCCAGCAGCTTGGTTGACACTTCCCGAGAGACCCAGTACTTC. It yields the protein CASSLVDTSRETQYF.

The chain is built from TRBV5-4 and TRBJ1-2; D possibly corresponds to TRBD1 (5 bases). The CDR3 is 13 residues long. V lost 1 base, J lost 6 bases, and 10 bases lay in between. Germline V lookup: CDR1 SGHNT, CDR2 YYREEE (reference sequence). For the CDR3, the DNA is TGTGCCAGCAGCTTGTCCAGGGTTGATGGCTACACCTTC. This translates into CASSLSRVDGYTF.

This clone was picked up one time. The chain recombines TRBV12-2 with TRBJ2-5; the listed D gene, TRBD2, was not tested against the DNA. TRBV12-2 is designated a pseudogene. CDR3 size: 18 residues. The CDR3 nucleotides are TGTGCAAGTCGCTTAGCGAGAGCGGGGGGGGCCCCGGGTCTGGCCCAGTACTTC. Translated, it gives CASRLARAGGAPGLAQYF.

Only a few counts were recorded for this clone. The chain joins TRBV2 to TRBJ2-7, with TRBD2 as a possible D gene (6 bases). Germline V lookup: CDR1 SNHLY, CDR2 FYNNEI. Trimming removed 2 bases at V and 5 bases at J, with 16 bases between. The CDR3 is 15 amino acids. The CDR3 region is CASSETGGRGDEQYF. The CDR3 DNA reads TGTGCCAGCAGTGAAACGGGTGGGCGGGGCGACGAGCAGTACTTC.

This chain joins TRBV20-1 and TRBJ2-3; 8 bases agree with TRBD1. The junction had 8 bases not matched to a gene; V was cut back by 3 bases and J by 0 bases. This CDR3 region has 16 residues. The V gene's germline CDR1 is DFQATT and CDR2 SNEGSKA (reference sequence). CDR3 coding DNA: TGCAGTGCTAGTAACAGGGGGAAGGAGAGCACAGATACGCAGTATTTT. It specifies CSASNRGKESTDTQYF.

V and J are TRBV11-2 and TRBJ1-1; 9 nucleotides align to TRBD1. The CDR3 totals 16 residues. In germline, CDR1 is SGHAT, CDR2 FQNNGV. V lost 6 bases to trimming and J lost 3 bases; unmatched junction nucleotides: 11. CDR3 sequence: CASRPNTGGRDTEAFF. Written as DNA, the CDR3 is TGTGCCAGCAGGCCCAATACAGGGGGCCGGGACACTGAAGCTTTCTTT.

The CDR3 DNA sequence: TGCGCCAGCAGCTCCGACCCCGGGGGCTACACCTTC. Protein product: CASSSDPGGYTF. The chain uses TRBV5-1 and TRBJ1-2; the D is unclear. Trimming removed 3 bases from V and 8 bases from J, with 11 bases in between. The CDR3 sequence is 12 residues long. Germline V lookup: CDR1 SGHRS, CDR2 YFSETQ.

The gene calls are TRBV18 and TRBJ1-5, with D tentatively TRBD1 (6 bases). Trimming shortened V by 3 bases and J by 6 bases, and 12 bases separated the two germline ends. CDR1 and CDR2 from the germline V gene are KGHSH and LQKENI. This CDR3 contains 14 residues. The DNA for the CDR3 is TGTGCCAGCTCACCCACGGGGGGGGCTCAGCCCCAGCATTTT. Its protein product is CASSPTGGAQPQHF.

This chain joins TRBV30 and TRBJ1-1, with D possibly being TRBD1 (5 bases). Germline lookup yields CDR1 GTSNPN and CDR2 SVGIG (reference sequence). The CDR3 is 14 amino acids. Trimming pared 0 bases from V and 1 base from J, leaving 9 bases between. The CDR3 DNA is TGTGCCTGGAGTGTAGGCAGGGAGAACACTGAAGCTTTCTTT. Protein: CAWSVGRENTEAFF. Combining the CDR3 with reference TRBV30 and TRBJ1-1 gives the whole variable domain SQTIHQWPATLVQPVGSPLSLECTVEGTSNPNLYWYRQAAGRGLQLLFYSVGIGQISSEVPQNLSASRPQDRQFILSSKKLLLSDSGFYLCAWSVGRENTEAFFGQGTRLTVV.

This chain links TRBV5-6 with TRBJ1-2, with TRBD1 identical over 7 bases. V lost 4 bases, J lost 8 bases, and 8 bases stayed unmatched. The CDR3 consists of 13 residues. Germline-derived CDR1 and CDR2 are SGHDT and YYEEEE. Here the CDR3 DNA reads TGTGCCAGCAGCCCACAGGGGCCATGGGGCTACACCTTC. This codes for CASSPQGPWGYTF. The whole variable domain, remainder taken from reference TRBV5-6 and TRBJ1-2, is DAGVTQSPTHLIKTRGQQVTLRCSPKSGHDTVSWYQQALGQGPQFIFQYYEEEERQRGNFPDRFSGHQFPNYSSELNVNALLLGDSALYLCASSPQGPWGYTFGSGTRLTVV.

The V and J genes are TRBV19 and TRBJ2-3; no clear D. CDR1 LNHDA and CDR2 SQIVND come from the germline V gene (reference sequence). Deletions cut 2 bases from V and 7 bases from J, with 13 bases between. This CDR3 contains 14 residues. The CDR3 sequence: CASSINRDSNTQYF. CDR3 DNA sequence: TGTGCCAGTAGTATAAACCGAGATTCCAATACGCAGTATTTT.

J is TRBJ1-3 and V is TRBV3-1 (or the pseudogene TRBV3-2), with a weak D call TRBD1 (5 bases). V lost 4 bases and J lost 0, with 10 bases in between. The CDR3 length is 15 residues. The germline V gene has CDR1 LGHDT and CDR2 YNNKEL (reference sequence). CDR3 region: CASSRGGLSGNTIYF. Written as DNA, the CDR3 is TGTGCCAGCAGCCGCGGGGGACTCTCTGGAAACACCATATATTTT.

Turning to this clone: Other nucleotide sequences in the sample specify the same CDR3. The V and J genes are TRBV7-6 and TRBJ2-1; 12 bases match TRBD2. The V segment lost 5 bases and the J segment 6 bases; nucleotides outside the gene matches: 5. Germline lookup yields CDR1 SGHVS and CDR2 FNYEAQ. This CDR3 contains 15 residues. This CDR3 is CASSLLAGGLNEQFF. The CDR3 nucleotides read TGTGCCAGCAGCCTGCTAGCGGGGGGGCTCAATGAGCAGTTCTTC.

CDR3 residues: CSVLDPPRGEQYF. The CDR3 DNA sequence: TGCAGCGTTTTGGACCCCCCCCGGGGGGAGCAGTACTTC. This chain connects TRBV29-1 to TRBJ2-7, with D perhaps matching TRBD2 (6 bases). Germline-derived CDR1 and CDR2 are SQVTM and ANQGSEA. Trimming removed 5 bases at V and 7 bases at J, with 18 bases between. The CDR3 consists of 13 residues.

This clone was recorded only once. The rearrangement uses TRBV30 and TRBJ2-5; TRBD2 aligns across 10 bases. The germline gives CDR1 GTSNPN, CDR2 SVGIG (reference sequence). This CDR3 is built from 15 residues. J gave up 5 bases and V 0 bases, and 6 bases lay outside the gene matches. The CDR3 protein is CAWSVRGSGRETQYF. The CDR3 bases are TGTGCCTGGAGTGTACGCGGTAGCGGGAGGGAGACCCAGTACTTC.

The chain links TRBV28 to TRBJ1-5; D uncertain. The CDR3 sequence is 14 residues long. Germline V gene lookup returns CDR1 MDHEN and CDR2 SYDVKM. V was trimmed by 3 bases and J by 4 bases, leaving 10 bases between them. CDR3 sequence (DNA): TGTGCCAGCAGTTTTGGATCCGGGAATCAGCCCCAGCATTTT. It translates to CASSFGSGNQPQHF.

There are a few counts of this clone. The V gene is TRBV3-1 (or the pseudogene TRBV3-2), the J gene TRBJ1-6; 11 nucleotides align to TRBD1. V lost 6 bases to trimming and J lost 8 bases; unmatched junction nucleotides: 6. This CDR3 has 15 residues. Germline CDR1 and CDR2: LGHDT and YNNKEL (reference sequence). The CDR3 spells CASSRTGGRDSPLHF. The CDR3 DNA sequence: TGTGCCAGCAGTCGGACAGGGGGCCGTGATTCACCCCTCCACTTT.

This CDR3 is CASSLGGQGGGQETQYF. For the CDR3, the DNA is TGCGCCAGCAGCTTGGGCGGACAGGGGGGTGGACAAGAGACCCAGTACTTC. This chain connects TRBV5-1 to TRBJ2-5, with 10 bases identical to TRBD1. The CDR3 runs to 17 residues. Trimming cost V 0 bases and J 2 bases; bases outside gene matches: 7. CDR1 is SGHRS, CDR2 YFSETQ, per germline. Full variable domain (remainder filled in from reference TRBV5-1 and TRBJ2-5): KAGVTQTPRYLIKTRGQQVTLSCSPISGHRSVSWYQQTPGQGLQFLFEYFSETQRNKGNFPGRFSGRQFSNSRSEMNVSTLELGDSALYLCASSLGGQGGGQETQYFGPGTRLLVL.

The V gene is TRBV7-8, the J gene TRBJ1-2, with a possible D match to TRBD1 (6 bases). This CDR3 contains 17 residues. V lost 1 base to trimming and J lost 0 bases, with 15 bases between them. Per germline, CDR1 SGHVS and CDR2 FQNEAQ. The CDR3 DNA reads TGTGCCAGCAGCTTAGTGAGGACAGCCGCAGCTAACTATGGCTACACCTTC. This translates into CASSLVRTAAANYGYTF.